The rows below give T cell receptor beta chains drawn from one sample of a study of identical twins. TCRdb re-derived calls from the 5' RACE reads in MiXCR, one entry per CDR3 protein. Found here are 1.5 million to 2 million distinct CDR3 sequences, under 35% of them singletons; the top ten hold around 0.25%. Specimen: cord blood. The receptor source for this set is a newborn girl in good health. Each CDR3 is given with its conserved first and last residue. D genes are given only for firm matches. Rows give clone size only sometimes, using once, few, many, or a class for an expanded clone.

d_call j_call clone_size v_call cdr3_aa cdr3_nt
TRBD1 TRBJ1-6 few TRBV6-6 CASRGQDNSPLHF TGTGCCAGCAGGGGACAGGATAATTCACCCCTCCACTTT
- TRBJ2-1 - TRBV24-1 CATSDLGRQDNEQFF TGTGCCACCAGTGATTTGGGTCGTCAGGACAATGAGCAGTTCTTC
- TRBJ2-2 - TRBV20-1 CSARPTVLGGELFF TGCAGTGCTAGACCTACCGTCCTGGGCGGGGAGCTGTTTTTT
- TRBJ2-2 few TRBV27 CASSLLGGELFF TGTGCCAGCAGTTTATTGGGCGGGGAGCTGTTTTTT
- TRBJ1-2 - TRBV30 CAWSVIGRTYYGYTF TGTGCCTGGAGTGTAATTGGCAGGACTTACTATGGCTACACCTTC
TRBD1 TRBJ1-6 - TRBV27 CASTLSGDRFNSPLHF TGTGCCAGCACCCTTAGCGGGGACAGGTTTAATTCACCCCTCCACTTT
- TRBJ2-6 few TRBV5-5 CASSLSAASSGANVLTF TGTGCCAGCAGCTTGTCAGCGGCGAGCTCTGGGGCCAACGTCCTGACTTTC
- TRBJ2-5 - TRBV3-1 CASSQGGPILPETQYF TGTGCCAGCAGCCAAGGGGGACCAATCCTCCCCGAGACCCAGTACTTC
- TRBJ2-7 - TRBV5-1 CASSLAGSQGIYNEQYF TGCGCCAGCAGCTTGGCCGGCTCCCAAGGCATATACAATGAGCAGTACTTC
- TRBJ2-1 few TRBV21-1 CASSKNCPGTGRSYEQFF TGTGCCAGCAGCAAAAACTGTCCCGGGACTGGGAGGTCCTATGAGCAGTTCTTC
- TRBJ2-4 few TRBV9 CASSPPRVGLAKNIQYF TGTGCCAGCAGCCCCCCCAGGGTCGGCTTAGCCAAAAACATTCAGTACTTC
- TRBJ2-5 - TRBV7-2 CASSFTTRQETQYF TGTGCCAGCAGCTTTACGACCAGGCAAGAGACCCAGTACTTC
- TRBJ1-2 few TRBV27 CASSSPSRGHNYGYTF TGTGCCAGCAGTTCTCCCTCAAGGGGCCACAACTATGGCTACACCTTC
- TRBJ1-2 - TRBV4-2 CASSRQESNYGYTF TGTGCCAGCAGCCGTCAGGAGTCTAACTATGGCTACACCTTC
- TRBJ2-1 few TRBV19 CASSLHRLGRGGGNEQFF TGTGCCAGTAGTCTCCACCGGCTAGGGCGGGGTGGAGGAAATGAGCAGTTCTTC
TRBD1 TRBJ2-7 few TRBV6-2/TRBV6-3 CASSYPGQIYEQYF TGTGCCAGCAGTTACCCGGGACAGATCTACGAGCAGTACTTC
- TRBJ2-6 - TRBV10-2 CASTRGSGANVLTF TGCGCCAGCACCCGGGGATCTGGGGCCAACGTCCTGACTTTC
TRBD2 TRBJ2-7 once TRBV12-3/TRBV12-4 CDSSLWAGGQYEQYF TGTGACAGCAGTTTATGGGCGGGAGGGCAGTACGAGCAGTACTTC
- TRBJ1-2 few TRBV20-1 CSAREGPLYGYTF TGCAGTGCTAGAGAGGGGCCCCTTTATGGCTACACCTTC
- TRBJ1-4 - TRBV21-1 CASSRGQLFF TGTGCCAGCAGCAGGGGGCAACTGTTTTTT
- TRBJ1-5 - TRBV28 CARWRPPQHF TGTGCCAGGTGGCGTCCGCCCCAGCATTTT
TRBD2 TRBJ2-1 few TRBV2 CASQRASGYNEQFF TGTGCCAGCCAGCGCGCTAGCGGCTACAATGAGCAGTTCTTC
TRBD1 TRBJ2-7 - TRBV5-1 CASSAAGTGTYEQYF TGCGCCAGCAGCGCGGCCGGGACAGGGACCTACGAGCAGTACTTC
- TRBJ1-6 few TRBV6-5 CASSYVGNSPLHF TGTGCCAGCAGTTACGTCGGCAATTCACCCCTCCACTTT
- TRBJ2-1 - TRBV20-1 CSARLVSRNEQFF TGCAGTGCTAGACTAGTTTCGCGCAATGAGCAGTTCTTC
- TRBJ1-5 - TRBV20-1 CSARVGQTNQPQHF TGCAGTGCTAGAGTAGGGCAGACCAATCAGCCCCAGCATTTT
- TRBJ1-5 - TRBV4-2 CASSQARDSNQPQHF TGTGCCAGCAGCCAAGCCCGGGACAGCAATCAGCCCCAGCATTTT
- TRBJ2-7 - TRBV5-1 CASSLEGQPTYEQYF TGCGCCAGCAGCTTGGAGGGACAACCTACCTACGAGCAGTACTTC
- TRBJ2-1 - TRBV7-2 CASSLEIGNNEQFF TGTGCCAGCAGCTTAGAGATCGGGAACAATGAGCAGTTCTTC
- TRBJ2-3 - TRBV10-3 CAISNPEGRGTDTQYF TGTGCCATCAGCAACCCTGAAGGGCGAGGCACAGATACGCAGTATTTT